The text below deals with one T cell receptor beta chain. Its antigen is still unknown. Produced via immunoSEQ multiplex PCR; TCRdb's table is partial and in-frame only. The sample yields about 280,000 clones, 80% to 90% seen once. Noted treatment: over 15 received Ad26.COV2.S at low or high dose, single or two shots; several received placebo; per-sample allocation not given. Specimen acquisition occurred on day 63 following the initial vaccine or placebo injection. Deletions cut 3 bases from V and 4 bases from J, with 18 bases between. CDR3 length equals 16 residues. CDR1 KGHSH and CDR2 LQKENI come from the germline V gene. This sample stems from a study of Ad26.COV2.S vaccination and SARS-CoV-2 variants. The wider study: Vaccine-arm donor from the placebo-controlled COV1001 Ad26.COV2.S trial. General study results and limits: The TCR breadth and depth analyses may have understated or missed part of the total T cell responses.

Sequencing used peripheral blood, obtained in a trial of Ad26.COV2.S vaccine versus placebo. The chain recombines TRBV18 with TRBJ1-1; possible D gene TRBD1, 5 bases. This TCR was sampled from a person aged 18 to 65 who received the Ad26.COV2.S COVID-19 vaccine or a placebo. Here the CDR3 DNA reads TGTGCCAGCTCACCTGGGGAGAGGGCTAGGGGCACTGAAGCTTTCTTT. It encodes CASSPGERARGTEAFF. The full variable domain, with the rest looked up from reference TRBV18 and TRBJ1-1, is NAGVMQNPRHLVRRRGQEARLRCSPMKGHSHVYWYRQLPEEGLKFMVYLQKENIIDESGMPKERFSAEFPKEGPSILRIQQVVRGDSAAYFCASSPGERARGTEAFFGQGTRLTVV.